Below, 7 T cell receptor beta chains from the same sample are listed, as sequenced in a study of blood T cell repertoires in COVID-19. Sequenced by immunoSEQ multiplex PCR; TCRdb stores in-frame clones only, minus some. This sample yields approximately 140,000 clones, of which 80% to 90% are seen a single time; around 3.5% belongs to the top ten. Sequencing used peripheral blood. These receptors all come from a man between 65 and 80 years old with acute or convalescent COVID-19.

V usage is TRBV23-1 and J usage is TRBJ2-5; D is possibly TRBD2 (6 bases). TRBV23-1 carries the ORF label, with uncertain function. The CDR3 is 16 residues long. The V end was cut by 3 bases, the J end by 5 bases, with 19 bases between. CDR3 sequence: CASSQMGGWIPETQYF. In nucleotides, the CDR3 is TGCGCCAGCAGTCAGATGGGGGGATGGATCCCCGAGACCCAGTACTTC.

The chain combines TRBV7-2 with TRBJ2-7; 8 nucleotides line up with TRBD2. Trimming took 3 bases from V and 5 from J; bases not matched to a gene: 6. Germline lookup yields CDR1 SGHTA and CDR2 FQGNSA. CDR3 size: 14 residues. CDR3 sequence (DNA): TGTGCCAGCAGCTTTTACAGCGGGAGCAACGAGCAGTACTTC. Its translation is CASSFYSGSNEQYF. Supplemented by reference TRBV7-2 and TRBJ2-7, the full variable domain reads GAGVSQSPSNKVTEKGKDVELRCDPISGHTALYWYRQSLGQGLEFLIYFQGNSAPDKSGLPSDRFSAERTGGSVSTLTIQRTQQEDSAVYLCASSFYSGSNEQYFGPGTRLTVT.

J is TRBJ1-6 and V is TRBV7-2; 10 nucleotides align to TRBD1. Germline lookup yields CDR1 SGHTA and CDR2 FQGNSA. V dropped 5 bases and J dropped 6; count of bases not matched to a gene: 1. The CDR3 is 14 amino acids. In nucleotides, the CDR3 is TGTGCCAGCAGCCGGGACAGGGGTAATTCACCCCTCCACTTT. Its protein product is CASSRDRGNSPLHF.

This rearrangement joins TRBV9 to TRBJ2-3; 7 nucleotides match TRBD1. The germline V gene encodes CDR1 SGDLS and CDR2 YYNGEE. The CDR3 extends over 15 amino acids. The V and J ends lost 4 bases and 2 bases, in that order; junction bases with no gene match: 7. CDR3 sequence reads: CASSLRGITTDTQYF. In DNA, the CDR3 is TGTGCCAGCAGCCTCAGGGGGATTACCACAGATACGCAGTATTTT.

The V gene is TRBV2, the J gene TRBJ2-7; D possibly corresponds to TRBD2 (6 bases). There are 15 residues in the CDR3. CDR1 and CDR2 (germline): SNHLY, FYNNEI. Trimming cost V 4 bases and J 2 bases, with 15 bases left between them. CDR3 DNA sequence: TGTGCCAGCAGTGGGGGGTCCGGGAGCCCCTACGAGCAGTACTTC. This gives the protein CASSGGSGSPYEQYF.

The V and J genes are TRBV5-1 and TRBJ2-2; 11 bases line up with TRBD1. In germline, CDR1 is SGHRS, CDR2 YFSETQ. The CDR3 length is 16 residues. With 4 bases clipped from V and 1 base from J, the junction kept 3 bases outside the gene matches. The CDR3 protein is CASSPDRGQNTGELFF. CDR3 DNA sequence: TGCGCCAGCAGCCCGGACAGGGGGCAGAACACCGGGGAGCTGTTTTTT. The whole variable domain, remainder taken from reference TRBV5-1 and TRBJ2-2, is KAGVTQTPRYLIKTRGQQVTLSCSPISGHRSVSWYQQTPGQGLQFLFEYFSETQRNKGNFPGRFSGRQFSNSRSEMNVSTLELGDSALYLCASSPDRGQNTGELFFGEGSRLTVL.

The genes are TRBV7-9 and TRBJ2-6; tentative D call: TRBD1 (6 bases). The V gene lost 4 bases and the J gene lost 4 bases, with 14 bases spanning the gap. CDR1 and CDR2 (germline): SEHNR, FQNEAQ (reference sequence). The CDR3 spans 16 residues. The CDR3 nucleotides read TGTGCCAGCAGCTCACAGGGAAGGTCAGGGGCCAACGTCCTGACTTTC. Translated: CASSSQGRSGANVLTF.